These 23 T cell receptor beta chains came from one sample sequenced in a study of T cell repertoires in aging, cancer and after chemotherapy. The template was genomic DNA from peripheral blood, not RNA. Rearranged V-D-J TRB sequences were amplified with a mixed TRB-A/B primer pool. TCRdb re-derived calls from the multiplex PCR reads in MiXCR, one entry per CDR3 protein. This table holds about 6,400 distinct CDR3 sequences, more than 25% found once. Sequencing was done on a sample of blood. The receptors here all came from a human donor in good health.

J is TRBJ2-1 and V is TRBV6-1; no clear D gene. CDR3 size: 16 residues. Germline CDR1 is MNHNS and CDR2 is SASEGT. The V and J ends lost 0 bases and 7 bases respectively, with 16 bases between them. The CDR3 loop is CASSEAPRRGSNEQFF. The CDR3 region has the DNA TGTGCCAGCAGTGAAGCTCCCAGGCGAGGTTCGAATGAGCAGTTCTTC.

This clonotype was seen only a few times. The rearrangement uses TRBV7-2 and TRBJ2-1; D is ambiguous. The CDR3 loop spans 16 amino acids. V was trimmed by 1 base and J by 1 base, leaving 11 bases between them. Germline lookup yields CDR1 SGHTA and CDR2 FQGNSA. The CDR3 loop reads CASSLGLVGSYNEQFF. The CDR3 region has the DNA TGTGCCAGCAGCTTAGGGCTAGTGGGATCCTACAATGAGCAGTTCTTC.

About this clonotype: One junction end disagrees with the germline gene, perhaps due to a read error. This chain's CDR3 is CTSRPLAGLYEQYF. In DNA form, the CDR3 reads TGTACCAGCAGACCCCTAGCGGGTCTCTACGAGCAGTACTTC. The chain joins TRBV6-5 to TRBJ2-7, with TRBD2 identical over 8 bases. Per germline, CDR1 MNHEY and CDR2 SVGAGI. The CDR3 is 14 amino acids.

This clonotype was found a few times. The junction does not match germline at one end; this may be a read error. V usage is TRBV6-5 and J usage is TRBJ2-3; D is unclear. Germline assignment: CDR1 MNHEY and CDR2 SVGAGI. CDR3 length: 16 amino acids. For the CDR3, the DNA is TGTGCCATCAGTGAGTCGAAAGCCACGGCCTCCGGTGGGCAGTATTTT. This encodes CAISESKATASGGQYF.

The J gene is TRBJ2-5, the V gene TRBV14, with D hard to call. The CDR3 has 13 residues. V lost 1 base, J lost 4 bases, and 7 bases lay in between. CDR1 and CDR2 (germline): SGHDN, FVKESK. For the CDR3, the DNA is TGTGCCAGCAGCCAAGGTCTACGAGAGACCCAGTACTTC. Protein product: CASSQGLRETQYF.

The genes are TRBV6-4 and TRBJ2-1, with D possibly TRBD2 on 6 matching bases. Trimming removed 3 bases at V and 3 bases at J, with 9 bases between. Germline V gives CDR1 MRHNA, CDR2 SNTAGT. CDR3 length: 14 residues. In DNA, the CDR3 is TGTGCCAGCAGTGATAGCGGAGACTACAATGAGCAGTTCTTC. It translates to CASSDSGDYNEQFF.

This clonotype was counted only a few times. The chain carries TRBV11-2 and TRBJ1-5; D gene uncertain. The germline CDR1 and CDR2 sequences are SGHAT and FQNNGV. The CDR3 length is 14 residues. V lost 0 bases, J lost 2 bases, and 5 bases lay in between. CDR3 region: CASSLEGRNQPQHF. The CDR3 DNA reads TGTGCCAGCAGCTTAGAAGGGCGCAATCAGCCCCAGCATTTT.

This clonotype showed up just a few times. This chain links TRBV7-2 with TRBJ2-5, with D possibly TRBD1 on 5 matching bases. The CDR3 extends over 14 amino acids. Germline CDR1 is SGHTA and CDR2 is FQGNSA. The V end was cut by 1 base, the J end by 2 bases, with 8 bases between. The DNA of the CDR3 is TGTGCCAGCAGCTTAGGGTCAGGGCAAGAGACCCAGTACTTC. Translated: CASSLGSGQETQYF.

This clonotype occurred a few times. The chain recombines TRBV12-3 or TRBV12-4 with TRBJ1-3; D unclear. Trimming shortened V by 4 bases and J by 7 bases, and 8 bases separated the two germline ends. The CDR3 sequence is 12 residues long. The DNA of the CDR3 is TGTGCCAGCAGTTCCGACACTAACACCATATATTTT. Translating gives CASSSDTNTIYF.

CDR3 DNA: TGTGCCAGCAGGGGACAGGGGGGGAACGAGCAGTACTTC. Translating it yields CASRGQGGNEQYF. The rearrangement joins TRBV7-9 to TRBJ2-7; 11 positions agree with TRBD1. J was trimmed by 5 bases and V by 6 bases; bases with no gene match: 3. There are 13 residues in the CDR3. Germline lookup yields CDR1 SEHNR and CDR2 FQNEAQ (reference sequence). Drawing the rest from reference TRBV7-9 and TRBJ2-7, the complete variable domain is DTGVSQNPRHKITKRGQNVTFRCDPISEHNRLYWYRQTLGQGPEFLTYFQNEAQLEKSRLLSDRFSAERPKGSFSTLEIQRTEQGDSAMYLCASRGQGGNEQYFGPGTRLTVT.

This clonotype was seen more than once but under ten times. V is TRBV27 and J is TRBJ2-1; D uncertain. V lost 5 bases and J lost 0, with 11 bases in between. The CDR3 spans 15 residues. Germline V lookup: CDR1 MNHEY, CDR2 SMNVEV (reference sequence). CDR3 residues: CASSPPTPSYNEQFF. CDR3 in DNA: TGTGCCAGCAGTCCCCCGACACCCTCCTACAATGAGCAGTTCTTC.

The chain employs TRBV27 and TRBJ2-3; no firm D call. The germline CDR1 and CDR2 sequences are MNHEY and SMNVEV (reference sequence). V was cut by 5 bases and J by 5 bases, with 8 bases left in between. The CDR3 runs 12 residues. The CDR3 loop is CASSKGQDTQYF. The CDR3 DNA reads TGTGCCAGCAGTAAAGGGCAAGATACGCAGTATTTT.

The rearrangement joins TRBV20-1 to TRBJ2-2; 8 positions agree with TRBD1. V lost 3 bases, J lost 6 bases, and 6 bases stayed unmatched. Germline V CDR1 and CDR2: DFQATT, SNEGSKA (reference sequence). There are 14 residues in the CDR3. The CDR3 DNA sequence: TGCAGTGCTAGCAACAGGGGGAATTCCGGGGAGCTGTTTTTT. This codes for CSASNRGNSGELFF.

This clonotype was seen more than once but under ten times. The chain uses TRBV5-6 and TRBJ1-3; D is ambiguous. This CDR3 comprises 14 residues. Germline CDR1 is SGHDT and CDR2 is YYEEEE. The ends were cut back, 4 bases at V and 6 bases at J, with 14 bases in the middle. CDR3 sequence reads: CASSPPNPSNTIYF. The CDR3 DNA reads as TGTGCCAGCAGCCCCCCCAATCCTTCAAACACCATATATTTT.

V and J are TRBV30 and TRBJ1-2; D possibly corresponds to TRBD1 (5 bases). This CDR3 has 13 residues. V gave up 2 bases and J gave up 5 bases, with 12 bases separating them. Germline V lookup: CDR1 GTSNPN, CDR2 SVGIG (reference sequence). The DNA for the CDR3 is TGTGCCTGGAGTCGGGTGGCAGGGTATGGCTACACCTTC. Translating it yields CAWSRVAGYGYTF.

About this clonotype: This may stem from a read error, because a much larger clone lies one nucleotide away. The chain is built from TRBV11-3 and TRBJ2-2; TRBD1 matches 10 bases. Germline CDR1 is SGHNT and CDR2 is YENEEA. The CDR3 sequence is 16 residues long. The CDR3 spells CASSTRTGGTTGELSF. For the CDR3, the DNA is TGTGCCAGTAGTACCCGGACAGGGGGGACCACCGGGGAGCTGTCTTTT.

This clonotype was recorded only once. The rearrangement uses TRBV20-1 and TRBJ2-5, with 9 nucleotides matching TRBD2. The J segment lost 1 base and the V segment lost 1 base, leaving 7 bases of the junction unmatched. The length of the CDR3 is 16 residues. From germline, CDR1 is DFQATT and CDR2 SNEGSKA (reference sequence). Here the CDR3 reads CSARGWTGLAQETQYF. The CDR3 DNA reads TGCAGTGCTAGAGGTTGGACGGGACTAGCCCAAGAGACCCAGTACTTC.

The rearrangement joins TRBV5-1 to TRBJ2-1, with 11 bases aligning to TRBD2. J lost 4 bases, V lost 4 bases, and 4 bases had no gene match. The CDR3 is made up of 15 amino acids. Germline values: CDR1 SGHRS, CDR2 YFSETQ. CDR3 in amino acids: CASSVTSGEYNEQFF. The CDR3 DNA is TGCGCCAGCAGCGTGACTAGCGGGGAATACAATGAGCAGTTCTTC.

J is TRBJ1-2 and V is TRBV20-1; no firm D call. This CDR3 spans 12 amino acids. V was trimmed by 1 base and J by 8 bases, leaving 11 bases between them. The germline CDR1 and CDR2 sequences are DFQATT and SNEGSKA (reference sequence). The CDR3 DNA follows: TGCAGTGCTAGAGCGAAAGGAGGCGGCTACACCTTC. Translating gives CSARAKGGGYTF.

By share, this clonotype ranks as medium-sized. The rearrangement joins TRBV30 to TRBJ2-3; D possibly corresponds to TRBD2 (7 bases). The germline CDR1 and CDR2 sequences are GTSNPN and SVGIG (reference sequence). CDR3 length: 16 residues. V was shortened by 5 bases and J by 4 bases, with 22 bases between the two germline ends. The CDR3 sequence is CAWSRGGGGPPDTQYF. For the CDR3, the DNA is TGTGCCTGGTCCAGAGGTGGGGGGGGGCCACCAGATACGCAGTATTTT.

This clonotype was recorded a few times. The gene calls are TRBV11-3 and TRBJ2-7, with TRBD1 as a possible D gene (6 bases). V was clipped by 5 bases and J by 2 bases, with 19 bases between them. The germline gives CDR1 SGHNT, CDR2 YENEEA. The CDR3 covers 16 residues. The DNA for the CDR3 is TGTGCCAGCAGCAAATTGCCGGGACACCTCGCCTACGAGCAGTACTTC. As protein: CASSKLPGHLAYEQYF.

This clonotype is deemed medium-sized (0.01 to 0.1%). The chain employs TRBV19 and TRBJ2-2; 8 positions match TRBD2. The V gene end was trimmed by 3 bases and the J gene end by 4 bases; junction bases not matched to a gene: 4. The CDR3 contains 15 residues. Germline values: CDR1 LNHDA, CDR2 SQIVND (reference sequence). The CDR3 DNA reads as TGTGCCAGTAGTATGGGACTAGTCGCCACCGGGGAGCTGTTTTTT. Amino acids: CASSMGLVATGELFF.

This clonotype is judged medium-sized. The chain combines TRBV27 with TRBJ2-2; D is ambiguous. Trimming pared 3 bases from V and 6 bases from J, leaving 14 bases between. The CDR3 totals 15 residues. The V gene's germline CDR1 is MNHEY and CDR2 SMNVEV (reference sequence). The chain's CDR3 is CASSLAGRVSGELFF. Written as DNA, the CDR3 is TGTGCCAGCAGTTTGGCAGGTCGGGTCTCCGGGGAGCTGTTTTTT.